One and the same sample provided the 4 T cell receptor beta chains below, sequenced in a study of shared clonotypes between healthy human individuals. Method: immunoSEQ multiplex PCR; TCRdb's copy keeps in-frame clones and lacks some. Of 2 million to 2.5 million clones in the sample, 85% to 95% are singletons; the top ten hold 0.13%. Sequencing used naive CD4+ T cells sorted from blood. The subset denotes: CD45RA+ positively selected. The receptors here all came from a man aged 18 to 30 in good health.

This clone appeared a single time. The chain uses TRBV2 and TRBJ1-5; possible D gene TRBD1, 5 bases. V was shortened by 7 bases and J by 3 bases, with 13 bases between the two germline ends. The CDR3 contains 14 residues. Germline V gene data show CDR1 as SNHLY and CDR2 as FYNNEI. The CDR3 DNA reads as TGTGCCAGCACCCGCCGACAGACCAATCAGCCCCAGCATTTT. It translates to CASTRRQTNQPQHF.

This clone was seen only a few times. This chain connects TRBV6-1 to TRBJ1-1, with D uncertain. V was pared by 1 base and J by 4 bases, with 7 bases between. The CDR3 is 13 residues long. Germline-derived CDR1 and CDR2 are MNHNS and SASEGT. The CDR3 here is CASSEERGTEAFF. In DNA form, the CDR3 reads TGTGCCAGCAGTGAAGAGCGGGGCACTGAAGCTTTCTTT.

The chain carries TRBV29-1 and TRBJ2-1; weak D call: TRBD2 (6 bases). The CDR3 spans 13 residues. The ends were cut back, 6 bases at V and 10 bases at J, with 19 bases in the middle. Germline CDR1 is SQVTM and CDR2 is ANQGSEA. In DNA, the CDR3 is TGCAGCGTCGGGACTCCGGATCCCGGAGAGCAGTTCTTC. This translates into CSVGTPDPGEQFF.

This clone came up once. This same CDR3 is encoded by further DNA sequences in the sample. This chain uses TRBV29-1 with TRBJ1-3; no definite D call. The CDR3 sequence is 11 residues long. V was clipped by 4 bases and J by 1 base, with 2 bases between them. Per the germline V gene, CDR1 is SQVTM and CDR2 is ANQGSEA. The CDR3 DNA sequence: TGCAGCGTTGCGTCTGGAAACACCATATATTTT. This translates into CSVASGNTIYF. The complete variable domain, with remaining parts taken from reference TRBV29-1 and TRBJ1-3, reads SAVISQKPSRDICQRGTSLTIQCQVDSQVTMMFWYRQQPGQSLTLIATANQGSEATYESGFVIDKFPISRPNLTFSTLTVSNMSPEDSSIYLCSVASGNTIYFGEGSWLTVV.